These 14 T cell receptor beta chains were all obtained from the same sample, sequenced in a study of CD8 T cells in Susac syndrome. With random hexamers, reverse transcription was performed on about 0.5 to 1 ug of RNA. TCRdb reanalysed the immunoSEQ multiplex PCR reads using MiXCR and keeps one entry per CDR3 protein. Of 55,000 to 80,000 distinct CDR3 sequences in the sample, around 93% are singletons; the top ten hold roughly 0.15%. Specimen: CD4+ T cells from PBMCs. The receptors were sampled from a human donor with Susac syndrome.

The rearrangement links TRBV28 to TRBJ2-7, with 8 positions matching TRBD1. This CDR3 is built from 14 residues. V was pared by 1 base and J by 4 bases, with 3 bases of the junction left unmatched. Germline V gene sequence: CDR1 MDHEN, CDR2 SYDVKM. CDR3 coding DNA: TGTGCCAGCAGTTTATCAGGGGGCAGGTACGAGCAGTACTTC. Its protein is CASSLSGGRYEQYF.

V usage is TRBV7-9 and J usage is TRBJ2-1, with TRBD2 identical over 11 bases. V gave up 0 bases and J gave up 4 bases; unmatched junction bases: 2. The CDR3 has 16 amino acids. The germline gives CDR1 SEHNR, CDR2 FQNEAQ (reference sequence). The CDR3 sequence: CASSLAGLADYNEQFF. The DNA of the CDR3 is TGTGCCAGCAGCTTAGCGGGACTAGCGGATTACAATGAGCAGTTCTTC.

The sample holds one count of this clonotype. The V call is TRBV9, the J call TRBJ2-3; D possibly uses TRBD1 or TRBD2 (6 bases each). This CDR3 is 16 amino acids long. CDR1 is SGDLS, CDR2 YYNGEE, per germline. Deletions cut 0 bases from V and 0 bases from J, with 11 bases between. The CDR3: CASSVGGGPSTDTQYF. The CDR3 DNA reads as TGTGCCAGCAGCGTAGGTGGGGGGCCGAGCACAGATACGCAGTATTTT.

The chain links TRBV30 to TRBJ1-2, with TRBD1 matching over 7 bases. V lost 4 bases, J lost 3 bases, and 5 bases stayed unmatched. Germline values: CDR1 GTSNPN, CDR2 SVGIG (reference sequence). CDR3 length: 13 residues. The CDR3 DNA sequence: TGTGCCTGGAACAGACAGGGAGACTATGGCTACACCTTC. It codes for CAWNRQGDYGYTF.

The chain's CDR3 is CASSPGKNTEAFF. CDR3 in DNA: TGTGCCAGCAGCCCCGGGAAGAACACTGAAGCTTTCTTT. The rearrangement joins TRBV7-8 to TRBJ1-1; D ambiguous. With 5 bases removed from V and 1 base from J, the gap between germline ends came to 8 bases. This CDR3 has 13 residues. Germline-derived CDR1 and CDR2 are SGHVS and FQNEAQ.

The gene calls are TRBV10-3 and TRBJ2-3; D may be TRBD1 or TRBD2 (5 bases each). V was clipped by 6 bases and J by 0 bases, with 10 bases between them. Germline-derived CDR1 and CDR2 are ENHRY and SYGVKD. CDR3 length: 14 residues. The CDR3 nucleotides are TGTGCCATCAGGGGGGAGAGTAGCACAGATACGCAGTATTTT. This sequence encodes CAIRGESSTDTQYF.

The CDR3 sequence: CASSLGRSGNTIYF. The CDR3 DNA is TGTGCCAGCTCTCTGGGGCGTAGTGGAAACACCATATATTTT. This sequence joins TRBV18 and TRBJ1-3, with TRBD1 as a possible D gene (5 bases). CDR3 size: 14 residues. V was shortened by 6 bases and J by 3 bases, with 12 bases between the two germline ends. The germline gives CDR1 KGHSH, CDR2 LQKENI.

The CDR3 spells CAISEGLAGQETQYF. In DNA, the CDR3 is TGTGCCATCAGTGAAGGACTAGCGGGCCAAGAGACCCAGTACTTC. The chain uses TRBV10-3 and TRBJ2-5; 11 bases are shared with TRBD2. CDR1 is ENHRY, CDR2 SYGVKD, per germline. This CDR3 has 15 amino acids. J was trimmed by 1 base and V by 3 bases; bases with no gene match: 1.

This chain joins TRBV28 and TRBJ2-5, with D uncertain. CDR3 length equals 15 residues. Germline lookup yields CDR1 MDHEN and CDR2 SYDVKM. Trimming left V 3 bases short and J 1 base short, with 12 bases between. This chain's CDR3 is CASSFRAWVQETQYF. The CDR3 DNA sequence: TGTGCCAGCAGTTTCCGAGCGTGGGTCCAAGAGACCCAGTACTTC.

This chain connects TRBV4-3 to TRBJ2-3; D gene uncertain. The CDR3 loop spans 15 amino acids. Germline CDR1 reads LGHNA; CDR2 reads YSLEER. V was pared by 1 base and J by 2 bases, with 10 bases between. CDR3 DNA: TGCGCCAGCAGCCAAGCGCTTTTCAACACAGATACGCAGTATTTT. Protein: CASSQALFNTDTQYF.

The V call is TRBV21-1, the J call TRBJ2-1; TRBD2 reflects the table's D call only, with no check against the DNA. TRBV21-1 has pseudogene status. The CDR3 runs to 15 residues. CDR3 in DNA: TGTGCCAGCAGCATATGGCGGGGGGGCCGCGATGAGCAGTTCTTC. Translated, it gives CASSIWRGGRDEQFF.

This chain connects TRBV27 to TRBJ1-1; D possibly corresponds to TRBD1 (5 bases). With 2 bases removed from V and 0 bases from J, the gap between germline ends came to 16 bases. This CDR3 has 17 residues. From germline, CDR1 is MNHEY and CDR2 SMNVEV (reference sequence). CDR3 bases: TGTGCCAGCAGTTTAATCGGGCAGGGAAAAGTGAACACTGAAGCTTTCTTT. Translating gives CASSLIGQGKVNTEAFF.

The chain is built from TRBV30 and TRBJ2-5; D is unclear. The length of the CDR3 is 15 residues. Trimming removed 3 bases at V and 1 base at J, with 15 bases between. Germline CDR1 reads GTSNPN; CDR2 reads SVGIG (reference sequence). The CDR3 protein is CAWRQALGVQETQYF. Written as DNA, the CDR3 is TGTGCCTGGAGACAAGCCTTAGGCGTCCAAGAGACCCAGTACTTC.

The chain combines TRBV10-3 with TRBJ1-2, with D possibly matching TRBD1 (5 bases). The V and J ends lost 2 bases and 8 bases respectively, with 12 bases between them. There are 13 residues in the CDR3. From germline, CDR1 is ENHRY and CDR2 SYGVKD. The CDR3 loop reads CAISEGGREGYTF. The CDR3 nucleotides read TGTGCCATCAGTGAGGGGGGAAGAGAGGGCTACACCTTC.